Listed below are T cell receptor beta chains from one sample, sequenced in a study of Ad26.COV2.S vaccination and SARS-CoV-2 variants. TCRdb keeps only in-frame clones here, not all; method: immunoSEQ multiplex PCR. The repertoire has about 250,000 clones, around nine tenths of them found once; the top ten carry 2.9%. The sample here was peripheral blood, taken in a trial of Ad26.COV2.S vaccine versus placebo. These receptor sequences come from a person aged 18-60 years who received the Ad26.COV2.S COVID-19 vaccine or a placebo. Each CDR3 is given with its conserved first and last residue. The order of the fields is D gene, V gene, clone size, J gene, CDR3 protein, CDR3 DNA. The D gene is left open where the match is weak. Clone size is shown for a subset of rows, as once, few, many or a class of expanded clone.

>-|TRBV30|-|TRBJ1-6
CAWSVLGPLHF
TGTGCCTGGAGTGTACTTGGGCCCCTCCACTTT
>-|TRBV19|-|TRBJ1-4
CASSISRGEKLFF
TGTGCCAGTAGTATATCCCGAGGTGAAAAACTGTTTTTT
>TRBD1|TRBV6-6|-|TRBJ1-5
CASSPGTGWAKGNQPQHF
TGTGCCAGCAGTCCCGGGACAGGATGGGCAAAGGGCAATCAGCCCCAGCATTTT
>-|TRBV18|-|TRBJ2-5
CASTGGNQETQYF
TGTGCCAGCACTGGGGGCAACCAAGAGACCCAGTACTTC
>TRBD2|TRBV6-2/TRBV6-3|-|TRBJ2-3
CASSWTSGGERWTQYF
TGTGCCAGCAGCTGGACTAGCGGGGGGGAAAGGTGGACGCAGTATTTT
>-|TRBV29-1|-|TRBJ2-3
CSVLTGPEQAFGATDTQYF
TGCAGCGTTCTAACGGGCCCAGAACAGGCCTTTGGAGCCACAGATACGCAGTATTTT
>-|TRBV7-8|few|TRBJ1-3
CARSPPGNTIYF
TGTGCCAGAAGCCCACCTGGAAACACCATATATTTT
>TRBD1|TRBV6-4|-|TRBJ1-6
CASSEGTGYNSPLHF
TGTGCCAGCAGCGAGGGGACAGGCTATAATTCACCCCTCCACTTT
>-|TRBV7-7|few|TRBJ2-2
CASGGGGGHTGELFF
TGTGCCAGCGGAGGGGGAGGGGGCCACACCGGGGAGCTGTTTTTT
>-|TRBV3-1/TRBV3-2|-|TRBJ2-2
CASSQDPFTGLTGELFF
TGTGCCAGCAGCCAAGATCCTTTTACAGGGCTCACCGGGGAGCTGTTTTTT
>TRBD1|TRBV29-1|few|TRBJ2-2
CSVPGQGLNTGELFF
TGCAGCGTCCCGGGACAGGGGCTGAACACCGGGGAGCTGTTTTTT
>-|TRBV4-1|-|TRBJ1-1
CASTRGGDTEAFF
TGCGCCAGCACAAGGGGTGGTGACACTGAAGCTTTCTTT
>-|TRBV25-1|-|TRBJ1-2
CASSETYYGYTF
TGTGCCAGCAGTGAAACCTACTATGGCTACACCTTC
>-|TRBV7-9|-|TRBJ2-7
CASSLAIDSVYEQYF
TGTGCCAGCAGCTTAGCGATTGATTCCGTGTACGAGCAGTACTTC
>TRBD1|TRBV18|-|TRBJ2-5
CASSSRQGGKTQYF
TGTGCCAGCTCTTCTCGACAGGGTGGAAAGACCCAGTACTTC
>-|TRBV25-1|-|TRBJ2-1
CASSELRGADYNEQFF
TGTGCCAGCAGTGAATTGAGGGGCGCCGACTACAATGAGCAGTTCTTC
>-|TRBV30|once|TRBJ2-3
CAWSTRRGRTDTQYF
TGTGCCTGGAGTACCCGGAGGGGGCGGACAGATACGCAGTATTTT
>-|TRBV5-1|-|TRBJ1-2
CASSLVALSTTSSYTF
TGCGCCAGCAGCTTGGTGGCTCTGTCGACGACCTCTAGCTACACCTTC
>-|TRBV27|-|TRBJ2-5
CASSPGTLETQYF
TGTGCCAGCAGTCCCGGGACTTTGGAGACCCAGTACTTC
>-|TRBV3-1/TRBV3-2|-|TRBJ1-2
CASSQTGYFGYTF
TGTGCCAGCAGCCAAACGGGTTACTTTGGCTACACCTTC
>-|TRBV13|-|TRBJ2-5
CASSSWTVQETQYF
TGTGCCAGCAGCTCCTGGACGGTACAAGAGACCCAGTACTTC
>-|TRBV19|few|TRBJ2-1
CASSRGSGWQFF
TGTGCCAGTAGTAGGGGTAGCGGATGGCAATTCTTC
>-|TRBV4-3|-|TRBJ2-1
CASSQDYRVPLISSYNEQFF
TGCGCCAGCAGCCAAGATTACAGGGTACCCCTTATCAGCTCCTACAATGAGCAGTTCTTC
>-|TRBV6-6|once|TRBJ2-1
CASSSDNEQFF
TGTGCCAGCAGTTCAGACAATGAGCAGTTCTTC
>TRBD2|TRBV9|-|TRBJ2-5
CASSRAGGPGTQYF
TGTGCCAGCAGCCGGGCGGGGGGGCCTGGGACCCAGTACTTC
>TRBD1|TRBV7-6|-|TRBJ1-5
CASSLGTGDNQPQHF
TGTGCCAGCAGCTTGGGCACAGGGGACAATCAGCCCCAGCATTTT
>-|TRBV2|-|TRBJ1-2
CASSPGGPTGLAGGGYTF
TGTGCCAGCAGTCCCGGGGGGCCGACAGGCTTGGCTGGGGGTGGCTACACCTTC